The 20 T cell receptor beta chains below all came from one sample that was sequenced in a study of shared clonotypes between healthy human individuals. TCRdb's table, derived via immunoSEQ multiplex PCR, lists solely in-frame clones and lacks some. Seen here are approximately 2.1 million clones, 80% to 95% observed once, and the top ten hold 0.35% to 0.45%. The sequencing input was naive CD4+ T cells from PBMCs. Subset denoted: CD45RA+ positively selected. Source of these receptors: a man younger than 30 in good health. Some clones in this sample may be carry-over from other donors' samples.

The gene calls are TRBV27 and TRBJ2-5; D is unclear. CDR3 length: 12 residues. Trimming stripped 8 bases from V and 4 bases from J, with 11 bases between. Germline V gives CDR1 MNHEY, CDR2 SMNVEV (reference sequence). As DNA, the CDR3 is TGTGCCAGCCCATTCGGCGGAGAGACCCAGTACTTC. Translated: CASPFGGETQYF.

Remarks on this clone: The identical CDR3 is also encoded by other nucleotide sequences in the sample. The V and J genes are TRBV5-1 and TRBJ2-1; 7 bases fit TRBD2. This CDR3 is 16 amino acids long. Per germline, CDR1 SGHRS and CDR2 YFSETQ. V dropped 2 bases and J dropped 0; count of bases not matched to a gene: 5. CDR3 in amino acids: CASSFSGPSSYNEQFF. The DNA for the CDR3 is TGCGCCAGCAGCTTTAGCGGGCCGAGCTCCTACAATGAGCAGTTCTTC.

V and J are TRBV18 and TRBJ1-6; D gene uncertain. CDR3 length equals 14 residues. The V gene lost 3 bases and the J gene lost 8 bases, with 11 bases spanning the gap. Germline V CDR1 and CDR2: KGHSH, LQKENI. The CDR3 region is CASSPTRTYSPLHF. CDR3 nucleotides: TGTGCCAGCTCACCTACTCGGACGTATTCACCCCTCCACTTT.

This chain links TRBV15 with TRBJ2-1; 9 bases match TRBD1. The CDR3 has 15 residues. Germline CDR1 reads LNHNV; CDR2 reads YYDKDF (reference sequence). Germline trimming cut 0 bases from V and 8 bases from J; bases unmatched to any gene: 5. CDR3 region: CATSRERTGVDEQFF. Written as DNA, the CDR3 is TGTGCCACCAGCAGAGAGAGGACAGGGGTTGATGAGCAGTTCTTC.

The chain has TRBV2 and TRBJ2-2; no reliable D call. V was clipped by 6 bases and J by 8 bases, with 10 bases between them. Germline CDR1 and CDR2: SNHLY and FYNNEI. The CDR3 is 12 residues long. The CDR3 DNA is TGTGCCAGCAGCCAGGATCGAGGGGAGCTGTTTTTT. This codes for CASSQDRGELFF. Full variable domain (missing parts from reference TRBV2 and TRBJ2-2): EPEVTQTPSHQVTQMGQEVILRCVPISNHLYFYWYRQILGQKVEFLVSFYNNEISEKSEIFDDQFSVERPDGSNFTLKIRSTKLEDSAMYFCASSQDRGELFFGEGSRLTVL.

Points on this clone: This CDR3 is also generated by other DNA sequences in the sample. The V gene is TRBV5-1, the J gene TRBJ2-7; D is undetermined. This CDR3 contains 13 residues. Germline loops: CDR1 SGHRS, CDR2 YFSETQ. V gave up 2 bases and J gave up 2 bases, with 8 bases separating them. CDR3 bases: TGCGCCAGCAGCTTTGACGGCACCTACGAGCAGTACTTC. It translates to CASSFDGTYEQYF.

The V call is TRBV29-1, the J call TRBJ2-7; 13 nucleotides align to TRBD2. V lost 6 bases to trimming and J lost 5 bases; unmatched junction nucleotides: 7. Germline CDR1 reads SQVTM; CDR2 reads ANQGSEA. The CDR3 runs to 14 residues. The CDR3 is CSVIWTSGSNEQYF. The CDR3, as DNA: TGCAGCGTGATATGGACTAGCGGGAGTAACGAGCAGTACTTC.

The rearrangement links TRBV4-1 to TRBJ1-2; perhaps TRBD1 as D (5 bases). This CDR3 region has 17 residues. V was trimmed by 2 bases and J by 4 bases, leaving 20 bases between them. Germline CDR1 is MGHRA and CDR2 is YSYEKL. The CDR3 coding sequence is TGCGCCAGCAGCCAAAACCCGACAGTCTCGGCTGGCTATGGCTACACCTTC. It is translated as CASSQNPTVSAGYGYTF.

This chain uses TRBV7-6 with TRBJ2-3; TRBD2 aligns across 7 bases. The CDR3 extends over 16 amino acids. V trimming: 4 bases; J trimming: 2 bases; junction bases outside the gene matches: 9. Per the germline V gene, CDR1 is SGHVS and CDR2 is FNYEAQ. The CDR3 spells CASSSGTKGYTDTQYF. DNA of the CDR3: TGTGCCAGCAGCTCAGGGACTAAAGGGTACACAGATACGCAGTATTTT.

The chain is built from TRBV9 and TRBJ2-2; D not resolved. Trimming stripped 1 base from V and 6 bases from J, with 4 bases between. Germline V gene sequence: CDR1 SGDLS, CDR2 YYNGEE. The CDR3 sequence is 12 residues long. CDR3 in DNA: TGTGCCAGCAGCGTATTGGCCGGGGAGCTGTTTTTT. Translated: CASSVLAGELFF.

The rearrangement joins TRBV19 to TRBJ1-2, with 7 bases matching TRBD1. Looked up from germline, CDR1 is LNHDA and CDR2 is SQIVND (reference sequence). This CDR3 has 14 amino acids. The V segment lost 7 bases and the J segment 8 bases; nucleotides outside the gene matches: 13. CDR3 DNA sequence: TGTGCCAGTACTGTTGACAGGGATCTACCCGGCTACACCTTC. It encodes CASTVDRDLPGYTF.

Concerning this clone itself: Relative to the germline gene, one junction end is altered; a read error may explain this. The rearrangement links TRBV28 to TRBJ2-5, with unresolved D. The CDR3 loop spans 14 amino acids. The V gene's germline CDR1 is MDHEN and CDR2 SYDVKM. CDR3 DNA sequence: TGTGCCAGTTGGGGTGAAAACGGGCAAGGGACCCAGTACTTC. This sequence encodes CASWGENGQGTQYF.

J is TRBJ2-1 and V is TRBV9, with D maybe TRBD2 (5 bases). CDR3 size: 13 residues. The V and J ends lost 1 base and 7 bases respectively, with 9 bases between them. Germline CDR1 reads SGDLS; CDR2 reads YYNGEE. The CDR3 sequence: CASSVNWRNEQFF. The CDR3 region has the DNA TGTGCCAGCAGCGTAAATTGGAGGAATGAGCAGTTCTTC.

This clone was seen a single time. The CDR3 nucleotides read TGCGCCAGCAGCACCGGACAGGGTTCGGAAAAACTGTTTTTT. Translating it yields CASSTGQGSEKLFF. The chain is built from TRBV5-1 and TRBJ1-4; TRBD1 aligns across 8 bases. V was pared by 4 bases and J by 8 bases, with 7 bases of the junction left unmatched. This CDR3 is 14 amino acids long. Germline loops: CDR1 SGHRS, CDR2 YFSETQ.

This clone was counted a single time. The gene calls are TRBV10-3 and TRBJ1-1, with 7 bases fitting TRBD1. V gave up 8 bases and J gave up 1 base; unmatched junction bases: 4. CDR1 ENHRY and CDR2 SYGVKD come from the germline V gene. The CDR3 contains 13 residues. CDR3 sequence (DNA): TGTGCCATCGCTGGGACAGCGAACACTGAAGCTTTCTTT. It specifies CAIAGTANTEAFF.

The J gene is TRBJ2-7, the V gene TRBV7-6, with TRBD2 matching over 8 bases. The CDR3 runs to 14 residues. J was trimmed by 3 bases and V by 4 bases; bases with no gene match: 5. CDR1 SGHVS and CDR2 FNYEAQ come from the germline V gene. CDR3 DNA sequence: TGTGCCAGCAGCTCACCTACTAGCGGCTACGAGCAGTACTTC. Translating it yields CASSSPTSGYEQYF.

This clone appeared a single time. Other nucleotide sequences in the sample specify the same CDR3. The rearrangement links TRBV28 to TRBJ1-2; TRBD1 might be the D (5 bases). In germline, CDR1 is MDHEN, CDR2 SYDVKM. The CDR3 runs 13 residues. Trimming stripped 3 bases from V and 5 bases from J, with 10 bases between. This CDR3 reads CASSFGGMYGYTF. The CDR3 bases are TGTGCCAGCAGTTTCGGGGGGATGTATGGCTACACCTTC.

This clone was counted a single time. The chain combines TRBV13 with TRBJ2-7, with D unclear. Trimming left V 5 bases short and J 2 bases short, with 19 bases between. CDR3 length: 16 residues. CDR1 and CDR2 from the germline V gene are PRHDT and FYEKMQ (reference sequence). DNA of the CDR3: TGTGCCAGCAGCACCACCCCGGGCAGGAGAGCCTACGAGCAGTACTTC. Amino acid sequence: CASSTTPGRRAYEQYF.

As for this clone: Other DNA sequences in this specimen translate into the identical CDR3. V gene TRBV7-2 combines with J gene TRBJ2-7; D is unclear. The CDR3 has 11 residues. Trimming shortened V by 3 bases and J by 3 bases, and 3 bases separated the two germline ends. The germline V gene has CDR1 SGHTA and CDR2 FQGNSA. CDR3 DNA: TGTGCCAGCAGCTTGATCTACGAGCAGTACTTC. It specifies CASSLIYEQYF.

The genes are TRBV28 and TRBJ1-6; 7 nucleotides agree with TRBD1. Losses at the gene ends were 5 bases for V and 9 bases for J; bases not matched to a gene: 1. This CDR3 is 12 amino acids long. CDR1 MDHEN and CDR2 SYDVKM come from the germline V gene. As DNA, the CDR3 is TGTGCCAGCAGTAGACAGGGTTCACCCCTCCACTTT. It specifies CASSRQGSPLHF.